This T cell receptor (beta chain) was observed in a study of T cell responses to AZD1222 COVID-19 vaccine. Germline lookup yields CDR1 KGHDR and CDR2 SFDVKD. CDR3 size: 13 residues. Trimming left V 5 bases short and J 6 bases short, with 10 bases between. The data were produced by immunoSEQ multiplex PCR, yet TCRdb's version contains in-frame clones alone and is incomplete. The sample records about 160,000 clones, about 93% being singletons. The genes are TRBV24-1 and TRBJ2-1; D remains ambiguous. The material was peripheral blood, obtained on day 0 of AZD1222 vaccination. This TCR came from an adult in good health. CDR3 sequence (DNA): TGTGCCACCAGTGGTACGGACCCCAATGAGCAGTTCTTC. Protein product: CATSGTDPNEQFF.